This entry is about one T cell receptor (beta chain). Antigen: not known. This sample is drawn from a study of cytomegalovirus exposure and HLA in healthy donors. Study-level findings and limits: Later analysis placed DRB1 highest and HLA-C lowest in TCR association rates, which differed by HLA locus. A missense variant in DCLRE1C was later tied to TCR beta V- and J-gene trimming. Per a prior analysis, the majority of TCR beta V segments were productive roughly 90% or roughly 30% of the time.

Amplification used 60 Vbeta primers and 13 Jbeta primers. Using immunoSEQ multiplex PCR, the repertoire was profiled, and TCRdb retains in-frame clones only, with some absent. The sample contains 100,000 to 150,000 clones, about 80% of which appear only once. This CDR3 comprises 15 residues. Trimming cost V 2 bases and J 6 bases, with 16 bases left between them. Germline CDR1 is SGHRS and CDR2 is YFSETQ. The specimen was PBMCs. This TCR derives from a middle-aged woman in good health and CMV-seronegative. This chain connects TRBV5-1 to TRBJ2-3; D ambiguous. CDR3 sequence (DNA): TGCGCCAGCAGCTTAATCGGGTCTGGTTTGGATACGCAGTATTTT. The encoded protein is CASSLIGSGLDTQYF.